This entry lists 2 T cell receptor beta chains sequenced from one sample in a study of blood T cell repertoires in COVID-19. Data came from immunoSEQ multiplex PCR; TCRdb stores just in-frame clones and leaves some out. This table holds tens of thousands of clones, roughly 80% found once. Sequences were obtained from peripheral blood. These receptors were taken from a man between 70 and 80 years old with acute or convalescent COVID-19.

This chain uses TRBV9 with TRBJ2-3, with a tentative D call TRBD2 (6 bases). Germline values: CDR1 SGDLS, CDR2 YYNGEE. V was clipped by 4 bases and J by 3 bases, with 18 bases between them. The CDR3 has 16 residues. The CDR3 region has the DNA TGTGCCAGCAGCCTTCGGGACTTAGCCATGACAGATACGCAGTATTTT. Encoded protein: CASSLRDLAMTDTQYF.

The rearrangement joins TRBV7-2 to TRBJ1-2; no firm D call. V was clipped by 7 bases and J by 1 base, with 10 bases between them. Germline V CDR1 and CDR2: SGHTA, FQGNSA. The CDR3 spans 13 residues. The CDR3 DNA is TGTGCCAGCAACCGACATTTTAACTATGGCTACACCTTC. Translated: CASNRHFNYGYTF.